This T cell receptor beta chain came from a study of blood T cell repertoires in COVID-19. The wider study: The United States, Italy and Spain were the sources of the acute and convalescent COVID-19 samples. PBMCs, B-cell-depleted T cells, or T cells provided the cDNA or gDNA that made up the material.

This clone was recorded only once. The CDR3 extends over 14 amino acids. The germline CDR1 and CDR2 sequences are MNHEY and SMNVEV (reference sequence). Trimming cost V 5 bases and J 6 bases; bases outside gene matches: 7. Study processing details: Estimates of nucleated cell counts were drawn from the amplification of reference gene primers. This table comes from immunoSEQ multiplex PCR, and its TCRdb copy is limited to in-frame clones, with some not included. For V, J and clone size, that table is used; D and trimming come from the DNA. Of about 120,000 clones listed, about 74% are singletons. The sequence was obtained from a man between 60 and 75 years old with acute or convalescent COVID-19. The chain joins TRBV27 to TRBJ1-1, with 9 bases matching TRBD1. Input material: peripheral blood. Here the CDR3 reads CASSQTGQGSEAFF. The CDR3 nucleotides read TGTGCCAGCAGTCAGACGGGACAGGGCTCTGAAGCTTTCTTT.